This record looks at one T cell receptor beta chain sequence and its context. Its antigen remains unidentified. The same CDR3 is also encoded by other DNA sequences in this sample. Primers included in the PCR were 60 Vbeta and 13 Jbeta primers. TCRdb keeps only in-frame clones here, not all; method: immunoSEQ multiplex PCR. The sample has about 170,000 clones; approximately 80% are singletons. Healthy people donating bone marrow made up the donors. Donors counted as nominally healthy when sampled, yet unrecorded immune exposures were likely. This sample was taken from a study of cytomegalovirus exposure and HLA in healthy donors. The wider study: The study's early data release held about 80 million unique TCRs from HLA-typed donors. Study outcomes and limitations: A later analysis associated some 16,000 TCR beta sequences with HLA alleles at a 0.05 false discovery rate.

Germline trimming cut 4 bases from V and 6 bases from J; bases unmatched to any gene: 5. Germline V gene data show CDR1 as SGHNT and CDR2 as YYREEE (reference sequence). This CDR3 contains 14 residues. The sequencing input was PBMCs. The chain uses TRBV5-4 and TRBJ1-4; TRBD1 agrees at 8 bases. This TCR came from a woman between 18 and 29 years old in good health and CMV-seronegative. DNA for the CDR3: TGTGCCAGCAGCGGCGACAGGGGCGATGAAAAACTGTTTTTT. This codes for CASSGDRGDEKLFF.